A single sample gave rise to the 2 T cell receptor beta chains below, sequenced in a study of T cell repertoires in cytomegalovirus infection. Each CDR3 protein gets one entry after TCRdb re-called the reads with MiXCR. The sample has under 100,000 distinct CDR3 sequences, less than 4.5% seen once. Sequencing was done on a sample of PBMCs. These receptors all come from a human donor in good health (CMV status not recorded). Some clones in this sample may be carry-over from other donors' samples.

In its sample, this clonotype was seen many times. The chain is built from TRBV9 and TRBJ1-2, with 8 bases lining up with TRBD1. Looked up from germline, CDR1 is SGDLS and CDR2 is YYNGEE. This CDR3 is 16 amino acids long. The ends lost 0 bases at V and 1 base at J; junction bases unmatched: 5. The CDR3 coding sequence is TGTGCCAGCAGCGTAGCTTGGACAGGGCTTAACTATGGCTACACCTTC. Its protein product is CASSVAWTGLNYGYTF.

This clonotype was seen repeatedly, ten times or more. J is TRBJ2-7 and V is TRBV27; TRBD2 is a possible D gene (5 bases). Trimming removed 2 bases from V and 0 bases from J, with 8 bases in between. CDR3 length: 14 residues. CDR1 is MNHEY and CDR2 is SMNVEV in the germline V gene (reference sequence). This chain's CDR3 is CASSLQRLSYEQYF. CDR3 DNA sequence: TGTGCCAGCAGTTTACAGCGGCTCTCCTACGAGCAGTACTTC.